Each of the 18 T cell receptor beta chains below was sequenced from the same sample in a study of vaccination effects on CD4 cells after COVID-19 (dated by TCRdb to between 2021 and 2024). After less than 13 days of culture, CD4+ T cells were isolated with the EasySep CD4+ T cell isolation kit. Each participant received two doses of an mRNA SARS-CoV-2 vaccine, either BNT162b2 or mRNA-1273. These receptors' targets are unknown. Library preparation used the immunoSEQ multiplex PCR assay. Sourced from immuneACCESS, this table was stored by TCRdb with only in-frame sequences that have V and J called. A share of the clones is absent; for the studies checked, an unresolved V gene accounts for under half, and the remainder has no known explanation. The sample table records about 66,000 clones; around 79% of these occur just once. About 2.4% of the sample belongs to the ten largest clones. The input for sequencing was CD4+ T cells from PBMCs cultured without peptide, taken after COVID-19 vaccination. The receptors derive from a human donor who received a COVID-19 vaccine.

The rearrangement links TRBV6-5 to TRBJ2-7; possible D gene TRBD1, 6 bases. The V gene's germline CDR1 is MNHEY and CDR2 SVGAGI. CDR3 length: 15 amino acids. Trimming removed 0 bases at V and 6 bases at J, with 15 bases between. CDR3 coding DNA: TGTGCCAGCAGTTACTCGAAACAGGGCCAAGGCGAGCAGTACGTC. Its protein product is CASSYSKQGQGEQYV.

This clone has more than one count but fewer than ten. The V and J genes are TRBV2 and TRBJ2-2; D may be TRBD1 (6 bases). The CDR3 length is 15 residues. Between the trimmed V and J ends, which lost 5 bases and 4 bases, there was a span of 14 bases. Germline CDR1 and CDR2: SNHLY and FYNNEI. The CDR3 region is CASSQSSRGTGELFF. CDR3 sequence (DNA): TGTGCCAGCAGTCAGTCCTCCAGGGGCACCGGGGAGCTGTTTTTT.

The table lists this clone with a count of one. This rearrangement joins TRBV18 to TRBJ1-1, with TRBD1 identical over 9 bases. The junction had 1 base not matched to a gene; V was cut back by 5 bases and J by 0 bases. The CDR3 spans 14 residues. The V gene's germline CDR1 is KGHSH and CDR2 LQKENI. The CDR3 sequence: CASSRDRVNTEAFF. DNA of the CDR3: TGTGCCAGCTCAAGGGACAGGGTGAACACTGAAGCTTTCTTT.

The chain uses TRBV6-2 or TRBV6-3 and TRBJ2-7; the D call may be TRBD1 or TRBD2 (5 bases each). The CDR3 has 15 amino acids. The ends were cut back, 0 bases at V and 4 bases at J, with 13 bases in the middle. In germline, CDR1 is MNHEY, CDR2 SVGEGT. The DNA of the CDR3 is TGTGCCAGCAGTTACTCAGCAGGGAGTGGGTACGAGCAGTACGTC. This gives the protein CASSYSAGSGYEQYV.

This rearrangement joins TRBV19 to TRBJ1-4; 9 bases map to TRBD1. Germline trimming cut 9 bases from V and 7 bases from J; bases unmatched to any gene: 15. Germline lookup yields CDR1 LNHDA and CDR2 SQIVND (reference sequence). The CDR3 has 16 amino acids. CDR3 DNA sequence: TGTGCCAGCGCTCCCGGGACAGGGACATCGGGTGAAAAACTGTTTTTT. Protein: CASAPGTGTSGEKLFF. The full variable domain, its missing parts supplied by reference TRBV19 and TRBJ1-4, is DGGITQSPKYLFRKEGQNVTLSCEQNLNHDAMYWYRQDPGQGLRLIYYSQIVNDFQKGDIAEGYSVSREKKESFPLTVTSAQKNPTAFYLCASAPGTGTSGEKLFFGSGTQLSVL.

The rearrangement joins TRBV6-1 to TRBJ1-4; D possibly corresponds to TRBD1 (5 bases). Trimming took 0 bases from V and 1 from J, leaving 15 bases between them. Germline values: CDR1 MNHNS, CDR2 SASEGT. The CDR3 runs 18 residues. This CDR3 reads CASSEAEGRAGTNEKLFF. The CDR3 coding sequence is TGTGCCAGCAGTGAAGCTGAAGGCAGGGCTGGAACTAATGAAAAACTGTTTTTT.

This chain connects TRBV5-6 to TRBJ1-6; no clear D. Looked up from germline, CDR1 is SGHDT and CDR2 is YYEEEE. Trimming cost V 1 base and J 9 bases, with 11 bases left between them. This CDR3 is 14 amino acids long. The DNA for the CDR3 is TGTGCCAGCAGCTTGAACAGATTAACTTCACCCCTCCACTTT. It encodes CASSLNRLTSPLHF.

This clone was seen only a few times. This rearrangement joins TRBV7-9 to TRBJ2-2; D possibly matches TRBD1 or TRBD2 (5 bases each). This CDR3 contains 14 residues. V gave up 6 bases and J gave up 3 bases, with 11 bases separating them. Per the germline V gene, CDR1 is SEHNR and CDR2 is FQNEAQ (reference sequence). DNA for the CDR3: TGTGCCAGCAGTCCCGGGACCGACACCGGGGAGCTGTTTTTT. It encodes CASSPGTDTGELFF.

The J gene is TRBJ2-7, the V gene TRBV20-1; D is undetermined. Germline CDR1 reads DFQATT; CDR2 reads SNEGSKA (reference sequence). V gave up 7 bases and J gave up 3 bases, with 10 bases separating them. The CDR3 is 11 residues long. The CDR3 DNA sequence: TGCAGTGGTTCCGACAACTACGAGCAGTACGTC. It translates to CSGSDNYEQYV.

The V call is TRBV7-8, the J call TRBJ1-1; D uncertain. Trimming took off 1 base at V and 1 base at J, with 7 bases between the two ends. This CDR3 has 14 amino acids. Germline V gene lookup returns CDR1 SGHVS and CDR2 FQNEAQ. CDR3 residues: CASSLVSGNTEAFF. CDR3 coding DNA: TGTGCCAGCAGCTTAGTATCCGGGAACACTGAAGCTTTCTTT.

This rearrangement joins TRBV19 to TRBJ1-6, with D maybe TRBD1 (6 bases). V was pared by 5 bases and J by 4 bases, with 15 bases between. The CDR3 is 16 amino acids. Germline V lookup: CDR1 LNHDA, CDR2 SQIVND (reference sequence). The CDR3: CASSPSRGLYNSPLHF. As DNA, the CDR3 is TGTGCCAGTAGTCCCTCCAGGGGATTATATAATTCACCCCTCCACTTT.

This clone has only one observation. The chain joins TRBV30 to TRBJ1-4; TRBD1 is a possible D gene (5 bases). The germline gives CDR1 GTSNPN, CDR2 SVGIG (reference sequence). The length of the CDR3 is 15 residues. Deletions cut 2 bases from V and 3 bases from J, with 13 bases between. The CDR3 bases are TGTGCCTGGAGTCCTACAGGTGGCCCTAATGAAAAACTGTTTTTT. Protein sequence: CAWSPTGGPNEKLFF.

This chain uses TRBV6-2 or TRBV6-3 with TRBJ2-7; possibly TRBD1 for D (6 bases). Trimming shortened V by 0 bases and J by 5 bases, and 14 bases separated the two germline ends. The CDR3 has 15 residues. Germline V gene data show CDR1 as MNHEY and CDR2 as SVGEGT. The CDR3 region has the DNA TGTGCCAGCAGTTACTCAAAAACAGGGCGCGACGAGCAGTACGTC. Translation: CASSYSKTGRDEQYV.

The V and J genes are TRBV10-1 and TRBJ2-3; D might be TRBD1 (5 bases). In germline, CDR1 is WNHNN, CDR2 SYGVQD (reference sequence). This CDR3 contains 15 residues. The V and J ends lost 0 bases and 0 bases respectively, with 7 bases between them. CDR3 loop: CASSESGQSTDTQYF. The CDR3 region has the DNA TGCGCCAGCAGTGAGTCGGGGCAGAGCACAGATACGCAGTATTTT.

The CDR3 DNA reads as TGTGCCAGCAGCCAAGGAGCGACCCGACAGGGAATGCATGAGCAGTTCTTC. This encodes CASSQGATRQGMHEQFF. The V gene is TRBV3-1 (or the pseudogene TRBV3-2), the J gene TRBJ2-1; 7 nucleotides agree with TRBD1. The germline V gene has CDR1 LGHDT and CDR2 YNNKEL (reference sequence). Trimming removed 1 base from V and 8 bases from J; junction bases left unmatched: 14. The CDR3 loop spans 17 amino acids.

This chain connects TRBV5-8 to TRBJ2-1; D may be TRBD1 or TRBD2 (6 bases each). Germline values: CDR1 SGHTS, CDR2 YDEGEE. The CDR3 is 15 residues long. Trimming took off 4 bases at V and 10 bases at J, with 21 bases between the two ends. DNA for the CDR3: TGTGCCAGCAGCCCTAGGGGGGTTTCTTGGGGAGAGCAGTTCTTC. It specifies CASSPRGVSWGEQFF.

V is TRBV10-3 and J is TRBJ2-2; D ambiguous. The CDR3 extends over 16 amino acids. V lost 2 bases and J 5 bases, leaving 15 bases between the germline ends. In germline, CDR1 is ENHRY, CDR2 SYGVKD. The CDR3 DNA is TGTGCCATCAGTGAGCCCCGACAAATTGAAACCGGGGAGCTGTTTTTT. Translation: CAISEPRQIETGELFF.

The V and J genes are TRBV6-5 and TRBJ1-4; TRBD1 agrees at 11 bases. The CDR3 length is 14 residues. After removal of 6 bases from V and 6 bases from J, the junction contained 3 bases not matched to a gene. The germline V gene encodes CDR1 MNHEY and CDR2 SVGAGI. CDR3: CASRTDRGHEKLFF. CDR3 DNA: TGTGCCAGCAGGACGGACAGGGGGCATGAAAAACTGTTTTTT.